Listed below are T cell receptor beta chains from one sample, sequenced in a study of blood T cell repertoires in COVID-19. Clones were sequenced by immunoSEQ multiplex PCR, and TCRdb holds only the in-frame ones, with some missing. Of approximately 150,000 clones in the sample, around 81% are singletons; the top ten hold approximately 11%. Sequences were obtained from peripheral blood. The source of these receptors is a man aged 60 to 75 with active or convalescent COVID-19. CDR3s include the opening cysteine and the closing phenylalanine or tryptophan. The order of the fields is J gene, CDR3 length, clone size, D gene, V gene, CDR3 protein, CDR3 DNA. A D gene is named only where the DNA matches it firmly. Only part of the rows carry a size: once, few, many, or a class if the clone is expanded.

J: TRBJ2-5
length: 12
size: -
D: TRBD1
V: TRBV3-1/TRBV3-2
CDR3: CASIGQGETQYF
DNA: TGTGCCAGCATTGGACAGGGAGAGACCCAGTACTTC

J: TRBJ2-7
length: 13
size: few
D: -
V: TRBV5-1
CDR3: CASSLSSNYEQYF
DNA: TGCGCCAGCAGCTTATCCAGTAATTACGAGCAGTACTTC

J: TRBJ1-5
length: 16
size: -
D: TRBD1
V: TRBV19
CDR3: CASSIVGQGVWQPQHF
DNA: TGTGCCAGTAGTATAGTAGGACAGGGAGTCTGGCAGCCCCAGCATTTT

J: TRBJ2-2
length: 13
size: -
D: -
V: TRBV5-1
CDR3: CASREVLGGELFF
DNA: TGCGCCAGCAGGGAAGTACTAGGTGGGGAGCTGTTTTTT

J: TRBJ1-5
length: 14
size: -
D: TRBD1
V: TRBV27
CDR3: CASAPGTGWQPQHF
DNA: TGTGCCAGCGCCCCCGGGACAGGCTGGCAGCCCCAGCATTTT

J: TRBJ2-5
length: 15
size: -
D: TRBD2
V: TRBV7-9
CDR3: CASSPEVAGARTQYF
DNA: TGTGCCAGCAGCCCCGAGGTAGCGGGGGCGCGGACCCAGTACTTC

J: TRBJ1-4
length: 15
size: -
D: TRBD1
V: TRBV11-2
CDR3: CASSLGTGSNEKLFF
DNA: TGTGCCAGCAGCTTAGGGACAGGGTCTAATGAAAAACTGTTTTTT

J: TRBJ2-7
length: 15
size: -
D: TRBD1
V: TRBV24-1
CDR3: CATSDSGQGLYEQYF
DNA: TGTGCCACCAGTGACTCAGGACAGGGGTTATACGAGCAGTACTTC

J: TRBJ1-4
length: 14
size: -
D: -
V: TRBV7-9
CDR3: CASSPGLGNEKLFF
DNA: TGTGCCAGCAGCCCAGGGTTAGGTAATGAAAAACTGTTTTTT

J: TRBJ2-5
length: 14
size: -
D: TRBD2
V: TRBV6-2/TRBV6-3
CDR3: CASSSNGGEETQYF
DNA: TGTGCCAGCAGTTCCAATGGGGGGGAAGAGACCCAGTACTTC

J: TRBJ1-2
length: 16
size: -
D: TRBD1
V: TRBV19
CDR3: CATVGTGGQKDYGYTF
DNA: TGTGCCACCGTTGGGACAGGGGGCCAAAAAGACTATGGCTACACCTTC

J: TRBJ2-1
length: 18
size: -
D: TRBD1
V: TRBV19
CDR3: CASSRPQQGASSYNEQFF
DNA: TGTGCCAGTAGTCGCCCCCAACAGGGGGCGAGCTCCTACAATGAGCAGTTCTTC

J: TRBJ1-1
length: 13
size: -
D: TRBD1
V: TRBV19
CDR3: CASRGQGNTEAFF
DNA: TGTGCCAGTAGGGGACAGGGGAACACTGAAGCTTTCTTT

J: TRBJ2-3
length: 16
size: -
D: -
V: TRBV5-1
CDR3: CASSLATSPNADTQYF
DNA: TGCGCCAGCAGCTTGGCTACTAGCCCAAATGCAGATACGCAGTATTTT

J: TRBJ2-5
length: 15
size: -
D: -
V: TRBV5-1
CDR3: CASSLPRGQKETQYF
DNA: TGCGCCAGCAGCTTACCGCGGGGCCAAAAAGAGACCCAGTACTTC

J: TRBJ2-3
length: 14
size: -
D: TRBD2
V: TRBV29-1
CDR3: CSVLRGGGTDTQYF
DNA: TGCAGCGTTTTACGGGGGGGAGGCACAGATACGCAGTATTTT